The table lists the clone carrying this T cell receptor beta chain with many counts. HTBI primers from iRepertoire and Arm-PCR of CDR3 regions yielded the TCR beta libraries. Via MiXCR, TCRdb re-called the multiplex PCR reads, giving one row per CDR3 protein. The sample includes around 500,000 distinct CDR3 sequences, roughly 14% seen only once; the top ten take approximately 9.3%. Per germline, CDR1 SGHRS and CDR2 YFSETQ. The CDR3 spans 16 residues. Trimming stripped 4 bases from V and 2 bases from J, with 16 bases between. The sample comes from a study of regulatory T cells in long-lasting Graves disease. As to time point: newly diagnosed GD, antithyroid drugs for less than 3 months. PBMC RNA was the source of the TCR library. These same data were also listed under a study on T cells in Graves' hyperthyroidism and ophthalmopathy.

The material was peripheral blood mononuclear cells (PBMCs), obtained at new diagnosis, from a patient treated with antithyroid drugs. The receptor comes from a man aged 30-40 years with Graves disease. The chain couples TRBV5-1 to TRBJ2-1; possible D gene TRBD2, 5 bases. CDR3 amino acids: CASSTWTGGAYNEQFF. Written as DNA, the CDR3 is TGCGCCAGCAGCACCTGGACTGGAGGAGCCTACAATGAGCAGTTCTTC. The variable domain in full, with the rest retrieved from reference TRBV5-1 and TRBJ2-1, is KAGVTQTPRYLIKTRGQQVTLSCSPISGHRSVSWYQQTPGQGLQFLFEYFSETQRNKGNFPGRFSGRQFSNSRSEMNVSTLELGDSALYLCASSTWTGGAYNEQFFGPGTRLTVL.